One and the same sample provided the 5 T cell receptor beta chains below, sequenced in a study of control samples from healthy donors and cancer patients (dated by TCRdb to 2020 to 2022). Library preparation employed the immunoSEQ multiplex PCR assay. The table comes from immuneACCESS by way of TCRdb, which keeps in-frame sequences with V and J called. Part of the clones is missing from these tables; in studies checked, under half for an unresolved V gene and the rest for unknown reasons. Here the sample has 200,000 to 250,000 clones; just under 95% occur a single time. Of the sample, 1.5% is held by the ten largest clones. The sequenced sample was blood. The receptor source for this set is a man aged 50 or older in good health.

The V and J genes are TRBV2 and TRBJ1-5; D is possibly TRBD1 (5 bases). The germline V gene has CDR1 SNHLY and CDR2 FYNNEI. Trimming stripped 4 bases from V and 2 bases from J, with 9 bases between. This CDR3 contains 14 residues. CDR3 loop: CASSGQGGNQPQHF. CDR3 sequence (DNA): TGTGCCAGCAGTGGTCAGGGAGGCAATCAGCCCCAGCATTTT.

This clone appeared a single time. Here the CDR3 reads CASSTGTLPTNEKLFF. For the CDR3, the DNA is TGTGCCAGCAGCACCGGGACCCTCCCAACTAATGAAAAACTGTTTTTT. The chain recombines TRBV2 with TRBJ1-4, with a weak D call TRBD1 (5 bases). The V gene's germline CDR1 is SNHLY and CDR2 FYNNEI. This CDR3 spans 16 amino acids. V was pared by 6 bases and J by 0 bases, with 14 bases between.

Here the CDR3 reads CSVPGQGSYGYTF. CDR3 coding DNA: TGCAGCGTACCGGGACAGGGTTCCTATGGCTACACCTTC. The V call is TRBV29-1, the J call TRBJ1-2; TRBD1 agrees at 9 bases. This CDR3 contains 13 residues. The germline V gene has CDR1 SQVTM and CDR2 ANQGSEA. V shed 6 bases and J 4 bases; nucleotides not matched to a gene: 6.

This chain's CDR3 is CASSLRGLVSNEQFF. The CDR3 DNA follows: TGTGCCAGTAGCCTCAGGGGGCTGGTATCCAATGAGCAGTTCTTC. V usage is TRBV19 and J usage is TRBJ2-1; 8 bases map to TRBD1. The CDR3 contains 15 residues. Trimming cost V 6 bases and J 6 bases; bases outside gene matches: 10. Germline V gene lookup returns CDR1 LNHDA and CDR2 SQIVND (reference sequence).

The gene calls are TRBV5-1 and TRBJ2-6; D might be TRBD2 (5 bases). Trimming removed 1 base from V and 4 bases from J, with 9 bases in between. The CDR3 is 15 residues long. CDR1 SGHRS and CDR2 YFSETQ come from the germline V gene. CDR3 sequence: CASSLRGPGANVLTF. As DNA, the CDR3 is TGCGCCAGCAGCTTGCGAGGGCCCGGGGCCAACGTCCTGACTTTC. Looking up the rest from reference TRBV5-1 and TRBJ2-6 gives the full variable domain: KAGVTQTPRYLIKTRGQQVTLSCSPISGHRSVSWYQQTPGQGLQFLFEYFSETQRNKGNFPGRFSGRQFSNSRSEMNVSTLELGDSALYLCASSLRGPGANVLTFGAGSRLTVL.